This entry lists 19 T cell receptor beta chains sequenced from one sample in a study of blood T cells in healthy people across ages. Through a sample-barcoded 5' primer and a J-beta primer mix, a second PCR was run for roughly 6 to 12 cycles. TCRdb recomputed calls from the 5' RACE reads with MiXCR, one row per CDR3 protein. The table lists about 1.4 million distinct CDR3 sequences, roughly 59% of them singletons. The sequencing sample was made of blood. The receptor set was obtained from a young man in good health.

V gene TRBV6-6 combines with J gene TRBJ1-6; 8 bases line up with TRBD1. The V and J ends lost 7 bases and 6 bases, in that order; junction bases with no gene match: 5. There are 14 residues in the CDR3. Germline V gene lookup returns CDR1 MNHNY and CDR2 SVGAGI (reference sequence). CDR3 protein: CASTLDRANSPLHF. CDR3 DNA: TGTGCCAGCACCCTGGACAGGGCTAATTCACCCCTCCACTTT.

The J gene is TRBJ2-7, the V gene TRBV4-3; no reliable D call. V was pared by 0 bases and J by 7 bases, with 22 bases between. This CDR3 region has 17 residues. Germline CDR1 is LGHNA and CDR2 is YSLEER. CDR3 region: CASSQDVGSSRRNEQYF. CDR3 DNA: TGCGCCAGCAGCCAAGATGTTGGCTCTAGTAGAAGGAATGAGCAGTACTTC.

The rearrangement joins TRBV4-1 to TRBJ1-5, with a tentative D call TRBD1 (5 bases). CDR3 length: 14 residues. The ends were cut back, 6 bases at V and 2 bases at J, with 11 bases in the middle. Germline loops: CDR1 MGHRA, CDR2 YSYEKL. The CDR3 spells CASRLQTGNQPQHF. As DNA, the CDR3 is TGCGCCAGCAGACTACAGACAGGCAATCAGCCCCAGCATTTT.

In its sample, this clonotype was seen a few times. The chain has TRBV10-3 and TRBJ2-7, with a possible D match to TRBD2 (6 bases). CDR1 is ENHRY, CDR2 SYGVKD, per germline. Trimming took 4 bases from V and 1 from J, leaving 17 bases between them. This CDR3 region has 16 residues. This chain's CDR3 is CAISATRDSSSYEQYF. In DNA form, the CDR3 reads TGTGCCATCAGTGCAACCCGGGACTCCAGTTCCTACGAGCAGTACTTC.

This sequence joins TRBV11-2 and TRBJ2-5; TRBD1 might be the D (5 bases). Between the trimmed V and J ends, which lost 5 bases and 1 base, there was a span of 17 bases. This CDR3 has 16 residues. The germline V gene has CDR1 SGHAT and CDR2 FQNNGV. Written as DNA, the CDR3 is TGTGCCAGCAGCGCCGCCATAAAGGGGCCCCAAGAGACCCAGTACTTC. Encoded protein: CASSAAIKGPQETQYF.

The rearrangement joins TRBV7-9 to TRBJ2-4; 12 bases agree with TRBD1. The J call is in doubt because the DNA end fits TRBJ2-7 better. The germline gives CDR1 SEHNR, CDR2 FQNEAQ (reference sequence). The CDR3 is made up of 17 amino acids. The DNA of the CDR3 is TGTGCCAGCAGCTCGCCTTTCGGGACAGGGGGCTTGAACGAGCAGTACTTC. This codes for CASSSPFGTGGLNEQYF.

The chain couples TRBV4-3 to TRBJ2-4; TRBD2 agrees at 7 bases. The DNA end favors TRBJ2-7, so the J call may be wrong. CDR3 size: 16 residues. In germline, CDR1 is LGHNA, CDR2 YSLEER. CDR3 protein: CASSQDFTSDLGEQYF. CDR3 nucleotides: TGCGCCAGCAGCCAAGATTTCACTAGCGATCTGGGCGAGCAGTACTTC.

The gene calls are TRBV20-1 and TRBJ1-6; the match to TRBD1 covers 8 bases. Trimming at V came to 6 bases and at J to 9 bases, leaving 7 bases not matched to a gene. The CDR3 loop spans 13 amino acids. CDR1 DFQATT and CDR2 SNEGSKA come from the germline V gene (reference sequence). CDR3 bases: TGCAGTGCGCGGACAGGGCCCCCTTCACCCCTCCACTTT. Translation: CSARTGPPSPLHF.

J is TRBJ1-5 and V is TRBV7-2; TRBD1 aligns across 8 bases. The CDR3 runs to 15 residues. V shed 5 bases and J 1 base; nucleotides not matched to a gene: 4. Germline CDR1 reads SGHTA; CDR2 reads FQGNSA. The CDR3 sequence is CASSPRGQSNQPQHF. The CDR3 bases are TGTGCCAGCAGCCCCAGGGGGCAAAGCAATCAGCCCCAGCATTTT.

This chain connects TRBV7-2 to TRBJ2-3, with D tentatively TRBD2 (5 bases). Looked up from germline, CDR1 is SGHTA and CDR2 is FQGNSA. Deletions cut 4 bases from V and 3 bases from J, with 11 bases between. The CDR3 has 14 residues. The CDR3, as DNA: TGTGCCAGCAGCTCACAGACGGGGACAGATACGCAGTATTTT. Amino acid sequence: CASSSQTGTDTQYF. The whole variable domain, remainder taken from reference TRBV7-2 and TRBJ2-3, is GAGVSQSPSNKVTEKGKDVELRCDPISGHTALYWYRQSLGQGLEFLIYFQGNSAPDKSGLPSDRFSAERTGGSVSTLTIQRTQQEDSAVYLCASSSQTGTDTQYFGPGTRLTVL.

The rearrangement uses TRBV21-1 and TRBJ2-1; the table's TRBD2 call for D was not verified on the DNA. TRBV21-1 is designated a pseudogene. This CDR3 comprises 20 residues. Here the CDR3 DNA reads TGTGCCAGCAGGGGAGGGCCGTTAGGACTAGCGGGAGTTTCCTACAATGAGCAGTTCTTC. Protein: CASRGGPLGLAGVSYNEQFF.

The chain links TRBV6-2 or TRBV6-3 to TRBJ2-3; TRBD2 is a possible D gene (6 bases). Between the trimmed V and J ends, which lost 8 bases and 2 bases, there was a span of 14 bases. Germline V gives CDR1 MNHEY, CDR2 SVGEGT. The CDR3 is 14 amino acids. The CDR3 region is CASGGVRPTDTQYF. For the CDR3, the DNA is TGTGCCAGCGGAGGGGTCAGGCCCACAGATACGCAGTATTTT.

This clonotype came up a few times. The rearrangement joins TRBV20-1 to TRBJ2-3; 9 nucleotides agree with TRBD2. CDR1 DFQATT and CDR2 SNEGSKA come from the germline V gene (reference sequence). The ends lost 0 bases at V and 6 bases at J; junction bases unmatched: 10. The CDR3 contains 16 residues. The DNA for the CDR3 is TGCAGTGCTAGAGATCGGGTAGCGGGGGTTTTTGATACGCAGTATTTT. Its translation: CSARDRVAGVFDTQYF.

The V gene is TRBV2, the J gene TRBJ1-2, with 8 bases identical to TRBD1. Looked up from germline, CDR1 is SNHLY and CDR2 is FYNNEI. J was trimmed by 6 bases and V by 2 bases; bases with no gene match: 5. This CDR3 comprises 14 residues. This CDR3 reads CASSEPPGGNGYTF. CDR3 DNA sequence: TGTGCCAGCAGTGAACCTCCAGGGGGCAATGGCTACACCTTC.

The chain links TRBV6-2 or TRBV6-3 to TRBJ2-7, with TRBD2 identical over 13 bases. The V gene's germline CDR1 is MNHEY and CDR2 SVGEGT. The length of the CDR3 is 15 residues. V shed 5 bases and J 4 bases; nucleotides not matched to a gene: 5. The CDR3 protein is CASSLLAGGKYEQYF. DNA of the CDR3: TGTGCCAGCAGTCTACTAGCGGGGGGGAAATACGAGCAGTACTTC.

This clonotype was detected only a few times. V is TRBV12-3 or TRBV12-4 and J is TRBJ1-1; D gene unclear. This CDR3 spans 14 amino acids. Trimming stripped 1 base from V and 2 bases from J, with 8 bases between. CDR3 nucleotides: TGTGCCAGCAGTTTAGGTTTACAAAACACTGAAGCTTTCTTT. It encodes CASSLGLQNTEAFF.

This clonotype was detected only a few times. The CDR3 sequence: CSARLPPNEQYF. DNA for the CDR3: TGCAGTGCTAGACTGCCCCCAAACGAGCAGTACTTC. The chain employs TRBV20-1 and TRBJ2-4; unclear D gene. The DNA end lines up better with TRBJ2-7; the J call may be wrong. CDR1 and CDR2 from the germline V gene are DFQATT and SNEGSKA (reference sequence). The length of the CDR3 is 12 residues.

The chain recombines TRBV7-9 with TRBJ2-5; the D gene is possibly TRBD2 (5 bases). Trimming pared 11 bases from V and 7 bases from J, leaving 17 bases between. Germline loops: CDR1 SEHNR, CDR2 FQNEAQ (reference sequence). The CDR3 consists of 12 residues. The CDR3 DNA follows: TGTGCCGGCTCGGTGACGGCGGGGACCCAGTACTTC. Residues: CAGSVTAGTQYF.

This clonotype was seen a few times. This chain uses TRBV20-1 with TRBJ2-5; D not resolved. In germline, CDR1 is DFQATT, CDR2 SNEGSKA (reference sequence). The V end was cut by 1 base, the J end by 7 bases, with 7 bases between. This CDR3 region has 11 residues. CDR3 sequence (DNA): TGCAGTGCTAGAGCCGGCGGGACCCAGTACTTC. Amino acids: CSARAGGTQYF.